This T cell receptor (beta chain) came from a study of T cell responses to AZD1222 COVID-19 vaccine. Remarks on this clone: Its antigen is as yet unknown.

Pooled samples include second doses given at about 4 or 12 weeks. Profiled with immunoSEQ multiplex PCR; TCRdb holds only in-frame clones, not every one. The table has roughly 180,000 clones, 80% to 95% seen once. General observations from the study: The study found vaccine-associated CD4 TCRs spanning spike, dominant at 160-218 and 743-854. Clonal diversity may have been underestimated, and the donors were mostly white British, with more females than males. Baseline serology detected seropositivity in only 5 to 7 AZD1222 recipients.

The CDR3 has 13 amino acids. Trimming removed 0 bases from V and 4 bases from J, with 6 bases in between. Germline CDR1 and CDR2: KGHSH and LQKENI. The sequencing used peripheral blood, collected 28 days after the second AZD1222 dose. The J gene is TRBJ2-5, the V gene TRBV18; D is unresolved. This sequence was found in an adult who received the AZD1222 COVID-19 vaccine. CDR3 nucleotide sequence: TGTGCCAGCTCACCACCGATTCTAGAGACCCAGTACTTC. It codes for CASSPPILETQYF. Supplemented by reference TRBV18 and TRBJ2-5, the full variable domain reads NAGVMQNPRHLVRRRGQEARLRCSPMKGHSHVYWYRQLPEEGLKFMVYLQKENIIDESGMPKERFSAEFPKEGPSILRIQQVVRGDSAAYFCASSPPILETQYFGPGTRLLVL.